Here is one T cell receptor beta chain with its context. This specimen comes from a study of identical twins. Germline V gene sequence: CDR1 MNHNS, CDR2 SASEGT. The CDR3 runs 16 residues. Trimming left V 10 bases short and J 3 bases short, with 25 bases between. TCRdb reanalysed the 5' RACE reads using MiXCR and keeps one entry per CDR3 protein. The sample records approximately 700,000 distinct CDR3 sequences, around a sixth being singletons. These data were also filed under a second study, of T cells expressing NK-cell markers.

The origin of this receptor is a young woman in good health. Sequencing was carried out using PBMCs. The V and J genes are TRBV6-1 and TRBJ2-7; D possibly corresponds to TRBD1 (6 bases). CDR3 sequence: CATAGYTGTEYYEQYF. CDR3 in DNA: TGTGCCACCGCGGGTTACACAGGGACGGAATACTACGAGCAGTACTTC.